In its sample, the clone carrying this TCR beta chain was seen once. The target antigen is unknown. The method was immunoSEQ multiplex PCR; TCRdb's version includes in-frame clones alone and lacks a portion of them. This table has more than 90,000 clones, just under 95% appearing once. This entry is derived from a study of graft-versus-host responses after intestinal transplantation. Overall study context: All recipients were given anti-thymocyte globulin induction, and tacrolimus and steroids were then administered for 2 to 4 years. Points from the study as a whole: After transplant, early declines in HvG clones were associated with peak levels of circulating GvH clones. Subjects displaying graft-donor T cell macrochimerism possessed elevated graft-versus-host to host-versus-graft clonal ratios inside allografts.

V lost 0 bases to trimming and J lost 6 bases; unmatched junction nucleotides: 7. The CDR3 consists of 15 residues. Germline loops: CDR1 GTSNPN, CDR2 SVGIG (reference sequence). This rearrangement joins TRBV30 to TRBJ2-2; 7 bases align to TRBD2. Sample: unstimulated CD8+ T cells sorted from spleen or lymph node cells, taken before transplant. The receptor's source is a human donor who was the organ donor for an intestinal transplant. The CDR3 sequence is CAWSVLAGVAGELFF. The CDR3 DNA reads TGTGCCTGGAGTGTGTTGGCGGGAGTTGCCGGGGAGCTGTTTTTT.